These 19 T cell receptor beta chains came from one sample sequenced in a study of T cell repertoires in cytomegalovirus infection. Each CDR3 protein gets one entry after TCRdb re-called the reads with MiXCR. The sample records under 200,000 distinct CDR3 sequences, about 20% being singletons. These receptors have no identified antigens. The sample here was CD8+ T cells from cultured PBMCs, taken from culture after CMV antigen stimulation. These receptors were obtained from a human donor in good health (CMV status not recorded). Some clones in this sample may be carry-over from other donors' samples.

The J gene is TRBJ2-7, the V gene TRBV4-1; D may be TRBD2 (6 bases). CDR1 MGHRA and CDR2 YSYEKL come from the germline V gene. V was cut by 5 bases and J by 0 bases, with 14 bases left in between. This CDR3 is 15 amino acids long. The CDR3 DNA follows: TGCGCCAGCAGCTGGGAGGCCGTGAGCTCCTACGAGCAGTACTTC. This sequence encodes CASSWEAVSSYEQYF.

This clonotype was counted between two and nine times. The chain is built from TRBV7-7 and TRBJ2-1; 13 nucleotides line up with TRBD2. The CDR3 has 17 amino acids. Germline V CDR1 and CDR2: SSHAT, FNYEAQ (reference sequence). The V segment lost 5 bases and the J segment 0 bases; nucleotides outside the gene matches: 4. The CDR3 DNA reads TGTGCCAGCAGCCCTGGGACTAGCGGGGTCTCCTACAATGAGCAGTTCTTC. Its translation: CASSPGTSGVSYNEQFF.

This clonotype was seen a handful of times. The chain recombines TRBV7-2 with TRBJ1-1; TRBD1 might be the D (5 bases). CDR1 and CDR2 from the germline V gene are SGHTA and FQGNSA. This CDR3 spans 13 amino acids. Deletions cut 5 bases from V and 10 bases from J, with 17 bases between. The CDR3 DNA follows: TGTGCCAGCAGCATCGGGACGGGACTGGGAGCTTTCTTT. It codes for CASSIGTGLGAFF.

The chain recombines TRBV28 with TRBJ1-1; no firm D call. Germline V gene data show CDR1 as MDHEN and CDR2 as SYDVKM. V shed 3 bases and J shed 1 base, with 15 bases lying between them. CDR3 length: 16 amino acids. CDR3 protein: CASSLILGPPNTEAFF. The CDR3 DNA is TGTGCCAGCAGTTTGATTCTGGGTCCCCCGAACACTGAAGCTTTCTTT.

Worth noting for this clonotype: Its ends do not fully match the called genes, so a read error is possible. The chain joins TRBV15 to TRBJ2-7; D is uncertain. Germline V lookup: CDR1 LNHNV, CDR2 YYDKDF (reference sequence). This CDR3 has 14 residues. CDR3 sequence reads: CATSGDVLSHEQYF. The CDR3 region has the DNA TGTGCCACCAGCGGAGACGTTCTTAGCCACGAGCAGTACTTC.

The table lists this clonotype with a count of one. The chain links TRBV18 to TRBJ2-7; 9 nucleotides align to TRBD2. Germline V gene data show CDR1 as KGHSH and CDR2 as LQKENI. Trimming removed 5 bases from V and 3 bases from J; junction bases left unmatched: 5. This CDR3 comprises 14 residues. Here the CDR3 reads CASSSGLANYEQYF. CDR3 DNA sequence: TGTGCCAGCTCATCGGGACTAGCTAACTACGAGCAGTACTTC.

This sequence joins TRBV6-2 or TRBV6-3 and TRBJ2-1; D is uncertain. The CDR3 runs 14 residues. The V end was cut by 7 bases, the J end by 4 bases, with 14 bases between. Germline lookup yields CDR1 MNHEY and CDR2 SVGEGT. The CDR3, as DNA: TGTGCCAGCACCGACCGGCAGGAGTACAATGAGCAGTTCTTC. Translation gives CASTDRQEYNEQFF.

This chain joins TRBV27 and TRBJ2-7; D not resolved. Trimming removed 2 bases at V and 0 bases at J, with 8 bases between. CDR3 length equals 14 residues. Germline-derived CDR1 and CDR2 are MNHEY and SMNVEV (reference sequence). Here the CDR3 reads CASSLSRTSYEQYF. As DNA, the CDR3 is TGTGCCAGCAGTTTAAGTAGGACCTCCTACGAGCAGTACTTC.

This clonotype was seen a handful of times. The chain links TRBV11-2 to TRBJ2-7; D possibly corresponds to TRBD2 (5 bases). This CDR3 has 12 residues. Germline values: CDR1 SGHAT, CDR2 FQNNGV. Trimming removed 5 bases from V and 5 bases from J, with 10 bases in between. The CDR3 nucleotides read TGTGCCAGCAGCCGGGGTGGCCACGAGCAGTACTTC. It encodes CASSRGGHEQYF.

The chain joins TRBV6-2 or TRBV6-3 to TRBJ1-2; possible D gene TRBD1, 6 bases. Trimming took 2 bases from V and 0 from J, leaving 13 bases between them. Germline V gene lookup returns CDR1 MNHEY and CDR2 SVGEGT. The CDR3 runs to 16 residues. The CDR3 coding sequence is TGTGCCAGCAGTTACAAGGCAGGGGATCCTAACTATGGCTACACCTTC. It translates to CASSYKAGDPNYGYTF.

This clonotype was detected only a few times. This chain joins TRBV7-9 and TRBJ2-5; 9 bases align to TRBD2. CDR3 size: 17 residues. Looked up from germline, CDR1 is SEHNR and CDR2 is FQNEAQ (reference sequence). V lost 4 bases to trimming and J lost 1 base; unmatched junction nucleotides: 10. DNA for the CDR3: TGTGCCAGCAGCTCCATTGTAGCGGGGGTTGTCCAAGAGACCCAGTACTTC. Amino acid sequence: CASSSIVAGVVQETQYF.

This clonotype was recorded a few times. The chain recombines TRBV7-9 with TRBJ2-1, with a tentative D call TRBD2 (5 bases). The CDR3 length is 14 residues. Trimming left V 4 bases short and J 7 bases short, with 14 bases between. The germline V gene has CDR1 SEHNR and CDR2 FQNEAQ (reference sequence). CDR3 region: CASSSWTLGNEQFF. In DNA, the CDR3 is TGTGCCAGCAGCTCCTGGACTCTGGGGAATGAGCAGTTCTTC.

This clonotype occurred a few times. This chain uses TRBV7-3 with TRBJ2-7; TRBD2 agrees at 10 bases. The CDR3 runs to 15 residues. Trimming at V came to 5 bases and at J to 2 bases, leaving 6 bases not matched to a gene. Germline V gives CDR1 SGHTA, CDR2 FQGTGA. CDR3 sequence (DNA): TGTGCCAGCAGCCCCAGCGGGGGGGGTGCCTACGAGCAGTACTTC. Protein sequence: CASSPSGGGAYEQYF. The full variable domain, in which reference TRBV7-3 and TRBJ2-7 provide the parts outside the CDR3, is GAGVSQTPSNKVTEKGKYVELRCDPISGHTALYWYRQSLGQGPEFLIYFQGTGAADDSGLPNDRFFAVRPEGSVSTLKIQRTERGDSAVYLCASSPSGGGAYEQYFGPGTRLTVT.

This clonotype was picked up a small number of times. This rearrangement joins TRBV12-3 or TRBV12-4 to TRBJ2-2; D is unclear. This CDR3 has 14 amino acids. V was shortened by 5 bases and J by 5 bases, with 12 bases between the two germline ends. The CDR3 sequence is CASSPQPATGELFF. The CDR3 region has the DNA TGTGCCAGCAGTCCTCAGCCGGCGACCGGGGAGCTGTTTTTT.

Only a few counts were recorded for this clonotype. V and J are TRBV7-2 and TRBJ2-1, with 9 bases that match TRBD1. This CDR3 contains 14 residues. Per germline, CDR1 SGHTA and CDR2 FQGNSA. The V segment lost 5 bases and the J segment 9 bases; nucleotides outside the gene matches: 8. CDR3: CASSPGQGIGEQFF. CDR3 bases: TGTGCCAGCAGCCCGGGACAGGGTATAGGTGAGCAGTTCTTC.

The J gene is TRBJ2-3, the V gene TRBV7-2; 9 bases match TRBD2. J gave up 2 bases and V 2 bases, and 8 bases lay outside the gene matches. This CDR3 is built from 17 residues. Germline assignment: CDR1 SGHTA and CDR2 FQGNSA. In DNA, the CDR3 is TGTGCCAGCAGCTTACCCCTGACTAGCGGAAACACAGATACGCAGTATTTT. It codes for CASSLPLTSGNTDTQYF.

There are a few counts of this clonotype. DNA for the CDR3: TGTGCCAGCAGCCAGCCGCAATCCTCCAGCACAGATACGCAGTATTTT. This sequence encodes CASSQPQSSSTDTQYF. The rearrangement links TRBV7-9 to TRBJ2-3; D unclear. The CDR3 is 16 residues long. From germline, CDR1 is SEHNR and CDR2 FQNEAQ (reference sequence). The V end lost 5 bases, the J end lost 0 bases, and 15 bases lay between the germline ends.

The chain has TRBV6-8 and TRBJ1-5, with D unclear. CDR3 length: 13 amino acids. Between the trimmed V and J ends, which lost 2 bases and 7 bases, there was a span of 9 bases. Germline V CDR1 and CDR2: MNHGY, SAAAGT. CDR3 sequence: CASSYRLGQPQHF. The CDR3 DNA reads TGTGCCAGCAGTTACAGGCTAGGACAGCCCCAGCATTTT.

The J gene is TRBJ2-1, the V gene TRBV11-2, with 9 bases aligning to TRBD1. The CDR3 is 13 amino acids. Germline V gives CDR1 SGHAT, CDR2 FQNNGV. J lost 8 bases, V lost 5 bases, and 4 bases had no gene match. The CDR3 region has the DNA TGTGCCAGCAGCAGTACAGGGGGCCATGAGCAGTTCTTC. Protein sequence: CASSSTGGHEQFF.